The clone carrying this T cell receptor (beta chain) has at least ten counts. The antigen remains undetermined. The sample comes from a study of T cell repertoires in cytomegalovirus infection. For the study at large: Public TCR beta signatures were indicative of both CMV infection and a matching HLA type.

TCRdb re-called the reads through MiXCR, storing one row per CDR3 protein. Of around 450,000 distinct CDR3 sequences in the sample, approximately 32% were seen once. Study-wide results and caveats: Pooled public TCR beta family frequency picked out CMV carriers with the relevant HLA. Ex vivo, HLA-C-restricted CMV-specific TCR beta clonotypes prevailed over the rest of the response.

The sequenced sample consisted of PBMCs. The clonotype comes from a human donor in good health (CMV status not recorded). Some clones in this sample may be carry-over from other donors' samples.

The CDR3 region has the DNA TGTGCCAGCAGCAGTTCGGGGTCCACTCAGCATTTT. It specifies CASSSSGSTQHF. The chain joins TRBV7-9 to TRBJ1-5; D is ambiguous. The CDR3 is 12 residues long. Trimming took 5 bases from V and 13 from J, leaving 15 bases between them. Germline V gene data show CDR1 as SEHNR and CDR2 as FQNEAQ (reference sequence).